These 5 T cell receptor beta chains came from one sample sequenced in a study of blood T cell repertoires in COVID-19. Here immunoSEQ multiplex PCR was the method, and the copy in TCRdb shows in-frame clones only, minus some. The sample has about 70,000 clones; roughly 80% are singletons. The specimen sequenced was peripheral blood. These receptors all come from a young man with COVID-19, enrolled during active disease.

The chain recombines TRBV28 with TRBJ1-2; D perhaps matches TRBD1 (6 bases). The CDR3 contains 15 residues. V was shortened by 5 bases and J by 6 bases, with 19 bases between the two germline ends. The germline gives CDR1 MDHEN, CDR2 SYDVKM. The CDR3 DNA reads TGTGCCAGCAGTGATATCCAGGGGAGTGGGGATGGCTACACCTTC. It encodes CASSDIQGSGDGYTF.

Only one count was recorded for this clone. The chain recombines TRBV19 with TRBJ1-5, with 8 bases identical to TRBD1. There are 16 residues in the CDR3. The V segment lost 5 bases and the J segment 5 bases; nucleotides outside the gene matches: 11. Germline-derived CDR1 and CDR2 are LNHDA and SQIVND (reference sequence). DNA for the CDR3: TGTGCCAGTAGTCAGGCCCGAACAGGGGGGGATCAGCCCCAGCATTTT. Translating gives CASSQARTGGDQPQHF.

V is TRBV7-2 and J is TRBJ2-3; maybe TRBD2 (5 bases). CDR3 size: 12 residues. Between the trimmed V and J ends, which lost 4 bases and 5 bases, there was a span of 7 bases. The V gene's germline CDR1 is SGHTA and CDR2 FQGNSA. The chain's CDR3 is CASSSAGDTQYF. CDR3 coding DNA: TGTGCCAGCAGCTCCGCGGGAGATACGCAGTATTTT.

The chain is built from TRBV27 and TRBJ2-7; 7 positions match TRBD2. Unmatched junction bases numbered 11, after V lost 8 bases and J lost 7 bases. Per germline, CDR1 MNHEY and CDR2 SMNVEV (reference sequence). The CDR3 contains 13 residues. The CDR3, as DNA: TGTGCCAGCGACACTAGCGACCCCTGGGAGCAGTACTTC. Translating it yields CASDTSDPWEQYF.

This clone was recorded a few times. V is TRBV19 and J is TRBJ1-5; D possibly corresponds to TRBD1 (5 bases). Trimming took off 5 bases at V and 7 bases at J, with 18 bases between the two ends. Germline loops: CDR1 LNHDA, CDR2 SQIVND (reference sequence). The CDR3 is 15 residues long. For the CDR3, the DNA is TGTGCCAGTAGTTCTAAAGGGCCAGGGCAACAGCCCCAGCATTTT. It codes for CASSSKGPGQQPQHF.